One and the same sample provided the 5 T cell receptor beta chains below, sequenced in a study of CD8 T cells in Susac syndrome. Random hexamers were used to reverse transcribe an amount of about 0.5 to 1 ug RNA. TCRdb ran MiXCR on the immunoSEQ multiplex PCR reads and lists one entry per CDR3 protein. In the table there are 100,000 to 150,000 distinct CDR3 sequences, roughly 76% of which are singletons. Sequencing input: CD8+ T cells from PBMCs. These receptors were collected from a human donor with multiple sclerosis.

V usage is TRBV4-1 and J usage is TRBJ2-2; TRBD2 matches at 7 bases. Germline V gives CDR1 MGHRA, CDR2 YSYEKL. V lost 4 bases and J lost 5; bases outside the gene matches: 7. The CDR3 has 15 residues. CDR3 nucleotides: TGCGCCAGCAGCCCAGGGAGGGAAAGTACCGGGGAGCTGTTTTTT. Protein sequence: CASSPGRESTGELFF.

The V gene is TRBV28, the J gene TRBJ2-1; D unclear. The germline V gene encodes CDR1 MDHEN and CDR2 SYDVKM. V was trimmed by 7 bases and J by 5 bases, leaving 12 bases between them. The CDR3 is made up of 13 amino acids. In nucleotides, the CDR3 is TGTGCCAGCACCTTTTTCCCAGACAATGAGCAGTTCTTC. It translates to CASTFFPDNEQFF.

The CDR3, as DNA: TGCAGTGCTAGAGATAGTAGGGGTAGGACAGCGATCATCCCGAGGGACAATGAGCAGTTCTTC. Protein sequence: CSARDSRGRTAIIPRDNEQFF. This chain links TRBV20-1 with TRBJ2-1; a possible D gene is TRBD1 (6 bases). Germline CDR1 reads DFQATT; CDR2 reads SNEGSKA (reference sequence). Trimming removed 0 bases at V and 5 bases at J, with 32 bases between. There are 21 residues in the CDR3.

CDR3 sequence: CASSQGVGNQPQHF. The CDR3 coding sequence is TGCGCCAGCAGCCAAGGGGTGGGTAATCAGCCCCAGCATTTT. The chain recombines TRBV4-1 with TRBJ1-5; D call uncertain. The V and J ends lost 1 base and 4 bases respectively, with 8 bases between them. This CDR3 contains 14 residues. Germline V CDR1 and CDR2: MGHRA, YSYEKL.

This sequence joins TRBV7-9 and TRBJ2-1, with TRBD1 matching 7 bases. V dropped 0 bases and J dropped 8; count of bases not matched to a gene: 7. The CDR3 is 15 residues long. The germline gives CDR1 SEHNR, CDR2 FQNEAQ (reference sequence). This CDR3 is CASSLALRQGDEQFF. CDR3 sequence (DNA): TGTGCCAGCAGCTTAGCGCTAAGACAGGGCGATGAGCAGTTCTTC.